The 2 T cell receptor beta chains in this list originate from one sample, sequenced in a study of T cells in Graves' hyperthyroidism and ophthalmopathy. Template material for amplifying TCR beta CDR3 regions consisted of RNA transcripts. First-round RT-PCR of the TCR CDR3 relied on the HTBI primer set. One entry per CDR3 protein results from TCRdb running MiXCR on the multiplex PCR reads. The sample consists of 350,000 to 400,000 distinct CDR3 sequences, under 15% of them appearing once. Material for sequencing was blood. The source is a woman in her 30s with Graves' hyperthyroidism.

This clonotype turned up a few times. The rearrangement joins TRBV20-1 to TRBJ2-5; D possibly corresponds to TRBD1 (5 bases). This CDR3 comprises 14 residues. The V end was cut by 0 bases, the J end by 5 bases, with 13 bases between. Germline V gene sequence: CDR1 DFQATT, CDR2 SNEGSKA (reference sequence). CDR3 DNA sequence: TGCAGTGCTAGAGAGGTCAGGGCCCGCGAGACCCAGTACTTC. This codes for CSAREVRARETQYF.

This clonotype has a handful of counts. The chain carries TRBV5-6 and TRBJ1-1, with 10 bases identical to TRBD1. From germline, CDR1 is SGHDT and CDR2 YYEEEE. J gave up 6 bases and V 1 base, and 9 bases lay outside the gene matches. The CDR3 contains 16 residues. CDR3 sequence reads: CASSLFGDRGVAEAFF. DNA for the CDR3: TGTGCCAGCAGCTTGTTCGGGGACAGGGGAGTAGCTGAAGCTTTCTTT.